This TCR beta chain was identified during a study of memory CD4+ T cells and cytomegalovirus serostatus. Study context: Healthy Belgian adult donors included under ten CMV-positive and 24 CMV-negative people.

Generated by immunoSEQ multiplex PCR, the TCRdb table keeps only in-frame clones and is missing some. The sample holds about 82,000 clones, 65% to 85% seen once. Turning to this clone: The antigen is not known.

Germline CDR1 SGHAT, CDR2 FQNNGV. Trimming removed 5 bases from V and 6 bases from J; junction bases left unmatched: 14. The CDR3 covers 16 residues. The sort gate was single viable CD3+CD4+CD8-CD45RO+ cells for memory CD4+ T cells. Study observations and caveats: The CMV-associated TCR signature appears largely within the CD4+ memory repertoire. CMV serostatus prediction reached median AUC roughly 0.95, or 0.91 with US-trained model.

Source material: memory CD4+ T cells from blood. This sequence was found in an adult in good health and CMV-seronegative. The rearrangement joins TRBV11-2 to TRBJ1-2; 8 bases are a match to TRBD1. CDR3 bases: TGTGCCAGCAGCCCCCAATCGGCAGGGGGCGCCGATGGCTACACCTTC. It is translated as CASSPQSAGGADGYTF.